This record covers a single T cell receptor beta chain. The repertoire was sequenced with immunoSEQ multiplex PCR; TCRdb's copy has only in-frame clones and lacks some. The repertoire has tens of thousands of clones, roughly nine tenths of them found once; the top ten carry approximately 2%. The entry originates in a study of blood T cell repertoires in COVID-19. Trimming cost V 4 bases and J 2 bases; bases outside gene matches: 9. CDR3 size: 16 residues. Looked up from germline, CDR1 is SGHTA and CDR2 is FQGTGA. The specimen sequenced was peripheral blood. The V gene is TRBV7-3, the J gene TRBJ2-3; TRBD1 matches at 7 bases. This sequence was found in a man in his forties or fifties with acute or convalescent COVID-19. The CDR3 coding sequence is TGTGCCAGCAGCTATATAGGGGGCGGAACCACAGATACGCAGTATTTT. As protein: CASSYIGGGTTDTQYF.